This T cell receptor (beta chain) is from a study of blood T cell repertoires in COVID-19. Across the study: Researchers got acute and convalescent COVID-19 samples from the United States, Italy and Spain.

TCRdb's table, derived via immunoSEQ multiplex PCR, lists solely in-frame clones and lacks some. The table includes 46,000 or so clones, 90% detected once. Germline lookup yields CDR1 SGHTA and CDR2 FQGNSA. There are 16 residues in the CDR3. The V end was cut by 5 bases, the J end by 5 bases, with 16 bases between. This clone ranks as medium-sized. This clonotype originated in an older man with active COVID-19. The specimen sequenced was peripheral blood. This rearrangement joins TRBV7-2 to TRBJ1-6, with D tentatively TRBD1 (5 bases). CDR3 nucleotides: TGTGCCAGCAGCGCACACCCGGGACTGAATAATTCACCCCTCCACTTT. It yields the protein CASSAHPGLNNSPLHF.